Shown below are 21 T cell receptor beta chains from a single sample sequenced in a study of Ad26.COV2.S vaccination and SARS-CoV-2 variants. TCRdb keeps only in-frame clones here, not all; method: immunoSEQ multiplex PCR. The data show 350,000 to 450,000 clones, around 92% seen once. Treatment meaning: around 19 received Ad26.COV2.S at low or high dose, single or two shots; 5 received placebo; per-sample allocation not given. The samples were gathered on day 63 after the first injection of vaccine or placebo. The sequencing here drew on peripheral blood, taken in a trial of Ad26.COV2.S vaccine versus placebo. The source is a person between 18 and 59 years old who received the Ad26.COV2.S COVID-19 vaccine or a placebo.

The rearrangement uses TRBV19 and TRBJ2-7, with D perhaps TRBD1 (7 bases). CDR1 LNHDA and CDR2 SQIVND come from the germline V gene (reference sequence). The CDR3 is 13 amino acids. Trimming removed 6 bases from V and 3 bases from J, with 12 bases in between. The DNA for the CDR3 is TGTGCCAGTAGGGGGCAGGGGGGCTACGAGCAGTACTTC. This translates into CASRGQGGYEQYF.

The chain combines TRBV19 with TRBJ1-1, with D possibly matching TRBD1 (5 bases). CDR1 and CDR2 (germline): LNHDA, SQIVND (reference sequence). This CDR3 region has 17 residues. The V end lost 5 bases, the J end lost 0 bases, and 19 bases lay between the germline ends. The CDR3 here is CASSPPGSGGLNTEAFF. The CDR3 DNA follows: TGTGCCAGTAGTCCGCCCGGTTCCGGGGGGTTGAACACTGAAGCTTTCTTT.

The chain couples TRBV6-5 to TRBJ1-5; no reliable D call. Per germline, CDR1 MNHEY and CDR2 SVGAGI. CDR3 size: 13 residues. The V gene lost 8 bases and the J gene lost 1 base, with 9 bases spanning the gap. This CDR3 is CASCMASNQPQHF. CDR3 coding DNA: TGTGCCAGCTGTATGGCCAGCAATCAGCCCCAGCATTTT.

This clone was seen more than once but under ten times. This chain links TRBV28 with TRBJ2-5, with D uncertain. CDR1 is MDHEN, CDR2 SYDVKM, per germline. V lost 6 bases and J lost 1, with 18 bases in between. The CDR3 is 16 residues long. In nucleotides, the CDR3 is TGTGCCAGCAGCGCCTACTACCAGGTTCTCCAAGAGACCCAGTACTTC. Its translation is CASSAYYQVLQETQYF.

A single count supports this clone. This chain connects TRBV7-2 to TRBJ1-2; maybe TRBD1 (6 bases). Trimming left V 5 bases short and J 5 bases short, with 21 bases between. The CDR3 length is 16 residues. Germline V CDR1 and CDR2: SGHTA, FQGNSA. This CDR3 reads CASSRHGQSVGYGYTF. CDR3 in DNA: TGTGCCAGCAGCCGCCACGGACAGAGCGTGGGGTATGGCTACACCTTC.

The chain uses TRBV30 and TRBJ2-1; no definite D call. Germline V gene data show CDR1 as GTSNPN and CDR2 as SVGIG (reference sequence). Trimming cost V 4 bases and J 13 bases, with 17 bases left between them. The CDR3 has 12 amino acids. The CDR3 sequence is CAWMGEEELQFF. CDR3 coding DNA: TGTGCCTGGATGGGTGAGGAAGAGCTCCAGTTCTTC.

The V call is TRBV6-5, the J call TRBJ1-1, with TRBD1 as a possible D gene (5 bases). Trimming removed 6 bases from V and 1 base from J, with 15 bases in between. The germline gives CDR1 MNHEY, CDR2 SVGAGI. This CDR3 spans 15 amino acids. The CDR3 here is CASRKGGTANTEAFF. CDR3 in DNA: TGTGCCAGCAGGAAAGGAGGGACGGCGAACACTGAAGCTTTCTTT.

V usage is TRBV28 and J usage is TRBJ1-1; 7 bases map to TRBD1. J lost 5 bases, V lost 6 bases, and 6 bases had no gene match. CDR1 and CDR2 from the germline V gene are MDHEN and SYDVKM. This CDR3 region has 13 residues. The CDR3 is CASSQGDLTEAFF. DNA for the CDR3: TGTGCCAGCAGCCAGGGGGACCTGACTGAAGCTTTCTTT. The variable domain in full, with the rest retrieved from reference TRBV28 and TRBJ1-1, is DVKVTQSSRYLVKRTGEKVFLECVQDMDHENMFWYRQDPGLGLRLIYFSYDVKMKEKGDIPEGYSVSREKKERFSLILESASTNQTSMYLCASSQGDLTEAFFGQGTRLTVV.

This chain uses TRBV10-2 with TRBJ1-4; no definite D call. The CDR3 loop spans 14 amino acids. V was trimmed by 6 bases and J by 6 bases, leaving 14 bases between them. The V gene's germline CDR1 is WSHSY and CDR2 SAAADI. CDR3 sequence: CASRATEADEKLFF. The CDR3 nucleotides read TGCGCCAGCAGGGCCACTGAGGCAGATGAAAAACTGTTTTTT.

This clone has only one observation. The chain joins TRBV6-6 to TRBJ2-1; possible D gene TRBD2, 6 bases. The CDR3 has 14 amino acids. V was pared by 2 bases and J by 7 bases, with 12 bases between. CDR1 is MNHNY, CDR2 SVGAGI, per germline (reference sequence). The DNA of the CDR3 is TGTGCCAGCAGTTACGGTGGGACTTCAAATGAGCAGTTCTTC. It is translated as CASSYGGTSNEQFF.

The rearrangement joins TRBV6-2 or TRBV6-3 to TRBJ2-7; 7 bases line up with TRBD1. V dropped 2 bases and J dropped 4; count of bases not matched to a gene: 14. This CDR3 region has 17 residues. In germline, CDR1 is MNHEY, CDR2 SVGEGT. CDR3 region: CASSYTLSTGVPYEQYF. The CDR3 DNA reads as TGTGCCAGCAGTTACACCCTCTCCACAGGGGTTCCGTACGAGCAGTACTTC.

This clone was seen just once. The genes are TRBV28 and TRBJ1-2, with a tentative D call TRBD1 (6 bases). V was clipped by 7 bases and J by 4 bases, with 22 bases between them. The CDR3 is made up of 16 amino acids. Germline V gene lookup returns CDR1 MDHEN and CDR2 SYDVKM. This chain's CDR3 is CASIRGGAADTYGYTF. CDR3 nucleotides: TGTGCCAGCATTAGGGGGGGGGCAGCCGATACCTATGGCTACACCTTC.

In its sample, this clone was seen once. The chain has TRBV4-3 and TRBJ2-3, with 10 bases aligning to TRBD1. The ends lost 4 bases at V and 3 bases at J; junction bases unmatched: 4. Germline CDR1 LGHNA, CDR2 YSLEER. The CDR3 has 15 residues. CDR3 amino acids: CASSLRDRGTDTQYF. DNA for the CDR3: TGCGCCAGCAGCCTAAGGGACAGGGGAACAGATACGCAGTATTTT.

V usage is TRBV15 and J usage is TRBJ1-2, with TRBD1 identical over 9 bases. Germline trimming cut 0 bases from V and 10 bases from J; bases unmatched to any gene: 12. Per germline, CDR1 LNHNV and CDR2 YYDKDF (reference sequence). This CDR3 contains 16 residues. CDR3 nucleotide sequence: TGTGCCACCAGCAGAGATCCTGGGACAGGGATACCATCCTACACCTTC. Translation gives CATSRDPGTGIPSYTF. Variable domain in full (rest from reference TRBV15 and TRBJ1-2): DAMVIQNPRYQVTQFGKPVTLSCSQTLNHNVMYWYQQKSSQAPKLLFHYYDKDFNNEADTPDNFQSRRPNTSFCFLDIRSPGLGDTAMYLCATSRDPGTGIPSYTFGSGTRLTVV.

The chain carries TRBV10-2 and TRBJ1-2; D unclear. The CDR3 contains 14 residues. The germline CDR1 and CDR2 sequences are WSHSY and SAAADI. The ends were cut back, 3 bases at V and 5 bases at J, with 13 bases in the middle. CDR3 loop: CASSDGPESYGYTF. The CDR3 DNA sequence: TGCGCCAGCAGTGATGGTCCGGAGTCATATGGCTACACCTTC.

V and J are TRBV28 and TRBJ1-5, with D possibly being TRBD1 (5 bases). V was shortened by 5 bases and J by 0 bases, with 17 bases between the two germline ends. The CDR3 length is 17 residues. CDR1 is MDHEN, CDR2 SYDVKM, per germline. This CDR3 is CASSLQGIRNSNQPQHF. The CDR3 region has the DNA TGTGCCAGCAGTCTCCAGGGTATAAGAAATAGCAATCAGCCCCAGCATTTT.

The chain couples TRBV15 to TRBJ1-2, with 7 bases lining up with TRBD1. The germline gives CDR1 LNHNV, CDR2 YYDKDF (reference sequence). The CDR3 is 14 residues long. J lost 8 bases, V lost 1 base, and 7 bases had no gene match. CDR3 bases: TGTGCCACCAGCAGAGCCGAGGGGGCGTGGGGCTACACCTTC. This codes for CATSRAEGAWGYTF.

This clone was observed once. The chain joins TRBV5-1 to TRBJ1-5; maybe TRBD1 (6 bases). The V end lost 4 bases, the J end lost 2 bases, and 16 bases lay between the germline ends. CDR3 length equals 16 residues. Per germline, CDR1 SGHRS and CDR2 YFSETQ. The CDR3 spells CASSPGTPRGNQPQHF. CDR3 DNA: TGCGCCAGCAGCCCTGGGACACCTAGGGGCAATCAGCCCCAGCATTTT.

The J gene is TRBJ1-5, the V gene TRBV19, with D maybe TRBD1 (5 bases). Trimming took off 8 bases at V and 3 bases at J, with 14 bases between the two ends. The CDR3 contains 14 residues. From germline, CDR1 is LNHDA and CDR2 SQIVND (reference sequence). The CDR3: CASSFTGSNQPQHF. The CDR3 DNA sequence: TGTGCCAGTTCCTTCACAGGTTCCAATCAGCCCCAGCATTTT.

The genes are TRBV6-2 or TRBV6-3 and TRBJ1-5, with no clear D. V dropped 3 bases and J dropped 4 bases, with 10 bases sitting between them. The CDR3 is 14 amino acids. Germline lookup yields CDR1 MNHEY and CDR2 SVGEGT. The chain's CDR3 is CASSYVSGNQPQHF. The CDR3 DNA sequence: TGTGCCAGCAGTTATGTTTCGGGGAATCAGCCCCAGCATTTT.

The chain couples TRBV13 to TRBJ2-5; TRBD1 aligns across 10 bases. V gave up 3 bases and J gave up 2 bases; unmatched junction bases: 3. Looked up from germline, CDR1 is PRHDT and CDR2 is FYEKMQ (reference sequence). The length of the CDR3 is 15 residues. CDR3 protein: CASSFSDRGQETQYF. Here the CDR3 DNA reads TGTGCCAGCAGCTTTTCGGACAGGGGGCAAGAGACCCAGTACTTC.